This TCR beta chain was captured by sequencing in a study of blood T cells in healthy people across ages. Findings and caveats of the study: Donor CMV status was unknown, possibly confounding expanded clonotype changes.

V dropped 7 bases and J dropped 4; count of bases not matched to a gene: 8. CDR1 is SQVTM and CDR2 is ANQGSEA in the germline V gene. The CDR3 is made up of 13 amino acids. As to this clonotype: The antigen is unknown.

Using a J-beta primer mix together with a sample-barcoded 5' primer, a second PCR was run for about 6 to 11 cycles. Every cDNA was tagged by a template-switch adaptor with 12 random nucleotides. TCRdb processed the 5' RACE reads anew with MiXCR; each CDR3 protein has one entry. The table records some 800,000 distinct CDR3 sequences, more than 40% of them present only once. Each donor had approximately 10 milliliters of peripheral blood drawn. Isolation per sample recovered at least 6.5 million PBMCs. The chain carries TRBV29-1 and TRBJ1-1; 8 nucleotides line up with TRBD1. Material: blood. The clonotype originates from a man aged 55-75 years in good health. In nucleotides, the CDR3 is TGCAGCGGGAACAGGGGGTTCGGCACTGAAGCTTTCTTT. This sequence encodes CSGNRGFGTEAFF.